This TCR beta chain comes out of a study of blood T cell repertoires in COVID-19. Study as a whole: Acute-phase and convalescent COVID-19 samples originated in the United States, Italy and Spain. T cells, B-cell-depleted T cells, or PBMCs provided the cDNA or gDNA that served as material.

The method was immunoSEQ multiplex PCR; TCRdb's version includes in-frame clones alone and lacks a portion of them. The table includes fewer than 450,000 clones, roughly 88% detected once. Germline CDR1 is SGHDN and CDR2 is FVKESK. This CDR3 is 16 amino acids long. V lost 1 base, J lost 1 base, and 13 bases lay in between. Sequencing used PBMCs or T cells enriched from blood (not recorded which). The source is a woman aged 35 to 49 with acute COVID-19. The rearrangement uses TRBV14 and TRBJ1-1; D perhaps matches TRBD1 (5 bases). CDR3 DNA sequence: TGTGCCAGCAGCCAAGTCAGGGCGTTTGGGAACACTGAAGCTTTCTTT. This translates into CASSQVRAFGNTEAFF.